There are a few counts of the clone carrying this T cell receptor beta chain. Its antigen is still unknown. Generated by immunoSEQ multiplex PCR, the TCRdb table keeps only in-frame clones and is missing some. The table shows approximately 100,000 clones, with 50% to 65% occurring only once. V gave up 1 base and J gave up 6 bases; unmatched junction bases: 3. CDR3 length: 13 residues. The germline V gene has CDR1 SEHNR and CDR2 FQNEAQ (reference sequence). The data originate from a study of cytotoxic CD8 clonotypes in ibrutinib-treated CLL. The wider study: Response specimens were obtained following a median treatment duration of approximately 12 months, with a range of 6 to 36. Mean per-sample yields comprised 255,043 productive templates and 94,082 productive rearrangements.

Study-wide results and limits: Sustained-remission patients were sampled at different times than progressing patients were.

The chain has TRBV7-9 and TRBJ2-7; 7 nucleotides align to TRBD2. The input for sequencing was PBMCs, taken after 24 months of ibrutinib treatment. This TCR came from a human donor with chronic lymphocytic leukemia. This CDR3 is CASSLVPGGEQYF. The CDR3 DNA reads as TGTGCCAGCAGCTTAGTGCCGGGAGGCGAGCAGTACTTC.